These 26 T cell receptor beta chains were sequenced from one sample in a study of T cells after somatic rescue of genetic block. The table came from immunoSEQ multiplex PCR; TCRdb's copy has only in-frame clones and leaves some out. This table has about 70,000 clones, about 92% appearing once. The sample comprised peripheral blood mononuclear cells (PBMCs). These receptors were taken from a middle-aged man.

The rearrangement joins TRBV30 to TRBJ1-3; D remains ambiguous. V was pared by 2 bases and J by 1 base, with 6 bases between. Looked up from germline, CDR1 is GTSNPN and CDR2 is SVGIG (reference sequence). The CDR3 is made up of 13 amino acids. CDR3 sequence reads: CAWSISSGNTIYF. The CDR3, as DNA: TGTGCCTGGAGTATCTCTTCTGGAAACACCATATATTTT.

The rearrangement links TRBV15 to TRBJ1-3; D is undetermined. Germline V gene data show CDR1 as LNHNV and CDR2 as YYDKDF (reference sequence). This CDR3 region has 14 residues. V was shortened by 0 bases and J by 7 bases, with 10 bases between the two germline ends. This CDR3 is CATSRDPAANTIYF. The CDR3, as DNA: TGTGCCACCAGCAGAGATCCGGCCGCGAACACCATATATTTT.

The chain has TRBV28 and TRBJ1-2; 12 bases agree with TRBD1. The trim removed 5 bases at V and 7 bases at J, leaving 8 bases unmatched. Germline-derived CDR1 and CDR2 are MDHEN and SYDVKM. There are 15 residues in the CDR3. CDR3 in amino acids: CASSTRDRGLGGYTF. In DNA form, the CDR3 reads TGTGCCAGCAGTACCCGGGACAGGGGGCTTGGTGGCTACACCTTC.

This clone was observed a single time. The chain joins TRBV5-4 to TRBJ2-3; possible D gene TRBD2, 6 bases. The CDR3 is 15 amino acids. Germline V lookup: CDR1 SGHNT, CDR2 YYREEE (reference sequence). Trimming left V 0 bases short and J 0 bases short, with 8 bases between. CDR3 in amino acids: CASSLGGTSTDTQYF. The CDR3 region has the DNA TGTGCCAGCAGCTTGGGGGGGACTAGCACAGATACGCAGTATTTT. The full variable domain, completed using reference TRBV5-4 and TRBJ2-3, is ETGVTQSPTHLIKTRGQQVTLRCSSQSGHNTVSWYQQALGQGPQFIFQYYREEENGRGNFPPRFSGLQFPNYSSELNVNALELDDSALYLCASSLGGTSTDTQYFGPGTRLTVL.

This clone came up once. The rearrangement links TRBV30 to TRBJ1-6; 7 nucleotides agree with TRBD1. Germline V gene sequence: CDR1 GTSNPN, CDR2 SVGIG (reference sequence). The V segment lost 6 bases and the J segment 10 bases; nucleotides outside the gene matches: 12. The CDR3 length is 14 residues. The CDR3 DNA is TGTGCCTGCTATCCGGGACAGACAGTCTCACCCCTCCACTTT. Residues: CACYPGQTVSPLHF.

The genes are TRBV11-3 and TRBJ2-7, with D perhaps TRBD1 (7 bases). The ends were cut back, 1 base at V and 6 bases at J, with 13 bases in the middle. Germline lookup yields CDR1 SGHNT and CDR2 YENEEA. CDR3 length equals 14 residues. This chain's CDR3 is CASSLGGTAGEQYF. The CDR3, as DNA: TGTGCCAGCAGCTTAGGTGGGACAGCGGGCGAGCAGTACTTC.

The rearrangement links TRBV25-1 to TRBJ2-7, with 9 bases identical to TRBD2. The CDR3 covers 17 residues. CDR1 MGHDK and CDR2 SYGVNS come from the germline V gene. V trimming: 3 bases; J trimming: 5 bases; junction bases outside the gene matches: 14. DNA for the CDR3: TGTGCCAGCAGTGATGATGAGGGGCGGGAGGGGATTAACGAGCAGTACTTC. It is translated as CASSDDEGREGINEQYF.

V usage is TRBV5-4 and J usage is TRBJ1-4; D remains unclear. The CDR3 spans 12 residues. Germline-derived CDR1 and CDR2 are SGHNT and YYREEE (reference sequence). Trimming stripped 5 bases from V and 6 bases from J, with 8 bases between. CDR3 sequence reads: CASRSGDEKLFF. CDR3 coding DNA: TGTGCCAGCAGATCGGGCGATGAAAAACTGTTTTTT.

This clone showed up just once. V is TRBV30 and J is TRBJ1-6; a possible D gene is TRBD1 (6 bases). Germline V gene data show CDR1 as GTSNPN and CDR2 as SVGIG (reference sequence). This CDR3 is built from 13 residues. V lost 4 bases to trimming and J lost 7 bases, with 11 bases between them. CDR3 region: CAWNGRGNSPLHF. In DNA form, the CDR3 reads TGTGCCTGGAATGGCAGGGGAAATTCACCCCTCCACTTT.

V is TRBV19 and J is TRBJ2-7; 11 nucleotides match TRBD2. V gave up 6 bases and J gave up 0 bases; unmatched junction bases: 7. The CDR3 has 16 residues. The germline CDR1 and CDR2 sequences are LNHDA and SQIVND (reference sequence). CDR3 coding DNA: TGTGCCAGTAGCCGAGGGACTAGCGGCAGCTCCTACGAGCAGTACTTC. It codes for CASSRGTSGSSYEQYF.

The sample holds a few counts of this clone. The rearrangement joins TRBV2 to TRBJ2-7; a possible D gene is TRBD2 (7 bases). CDR1 is SNHLY, CDR2 FYNNEI, per germline. V was cut by 2 bases and J by 5 bases, with 13 bases left in between. The length of the CDR3 is 14 residues. For the CDR3, the DNA is TGTGCCAGCAGTGAATGGGGGGGGGCCGACGAGCAGTACTTC. This encodes CASSEWGGADEQYF.

J is TRBJ2-2 and V is TRBV11-2; 7 bases agree with TRBD2. J was trimmed by 6 bases and V by 7 bases; bases with no gene match: 14. From germline, CDR1 is SGHAT and CDR2 FQNNGV. The length of the CDR3 is 16 residues. The CDR3 sequence: CASTPRGAGAAGELFF. The CDR3 DNA sequence: TGTGCCAGCACCCCCCGGGGTGCGGGAGCGGCCGGGGAGCTGTTTTTT.

This clone was counted a single time. The chain employs TRBV19 and TRBJ2-7; TRBD2 matches at 9 bases. Germline CDR1 is LNHDA and CDR2 is SQIVND (reference sequence). V gave up 6 bases and J gave up 2 bases; unmatched junction bases: 5. The CDR3 has 14 amino acids. CDR3 residues: CASSLTSGTYEQYF. In DNA, the CDR3 is TGTGCCAGTAGCCTGACTAGCGGCACCTACGAGCAGTACTTC.

The chain combines TRBV5-1 with TRBJ2-3; a possible D gene is TRBD1 (5 bases). Germline V gene lookup returns CDR1 SGHRS and CDR2 YFSETQ. This CDR3 comprises 13 residues. V was clipped by 5 bases and J by 2 bases, with 9 bases between them. The CDR3 spells CASRQEPTDTQYF. The DNA for the CDR3 is TGCGCCAGCAGACAGGAACCCACAGATACGCAGTATTTT.

The chain carries TRBV5-6 and TRBJ2-2; 9 nucleotides align to TRBD1. V dropped 4 bases and J dropped 8; count of bases not matched to a gene: 6. Germline lookup yields CDR1 SGHDT and CDR2 YYEEEE. CDR3 length: 14 residues. CDR3: CASSTTGGEGELFF. The DNA of the CDR3 is TGTGCCAGCAGCACGACAGGGGGTGAAGGGGAGCTGTTTTTT.

The chain recombines TRBV2 with TRBJ1-3, with 8 positions matching TRBD1. The V segment lost 4 bases and the J segment 0 bases; nucleotides outside the gene matches: 5. CDR1 is SNHLY and CDR2 is FYNNEI in the germline V gene. CDR3 length equals 16 residues. CDR3 amino acids: CASSGTGTNSGNTIYF. The CDR3 region has the DNA TGTGCCAGCAGTGGGACAGGGACGAACTCTGGAAACACCATATATTTT. The variable domain in full, completed from reference TRBV2 and TRBJ1-3, reads EPEVTQTPSHQVTQMGQEVILRCVPISNHLYFYWYRQILGQKVEFLVSFYNNEISEKSEIFDDQFSVERPDGSNFTLKIRSTKLEDSAMYFCASSGTGTNSGNTIYFGEGSWLTVV.

The chain couples TRBV18 to TRBJ2-1; 15 bases match TRBD2. This CDR3 has 15 residues. V shed 3 bases, J shed 10 bases, and the junction held 4 bases outside the gene matches. Germline loops: CDR1 KGHSH, CDR2 LQKENI. CDR3 in amino acids: CASSPGLAGGGEQFF. The CDR3 nucleotides read TGTGCCAGCTCACCTGGACTAGCGGGAGGGGGCGAGCAGTTCTTC.

The chain combines TRBV5-4 with TRBJ2-1; TRBD1 matches 7 bases. The junction had 5 bases not matched to a gene; V was cut back by 3 bases and J by 2 bases. The CDR3 length is 15 residues. Germline CDR1 and CDR2: SGHNT and YYREEE (reference sequence). This CDR3 is CASSSTGVPYNEQFF. Here the CDR3 DNA reads TGTGCCAGCAGCTCAACAGGGGTTCCCTACAATGAGCAGTTCTTC.

This chain connects TRBV4-3 to TRBJ2-7; 7 positions agree with TRBD2. Germline CDR1 LGHNA, CDR2 YSLEER. This CDR3 comprises 16 residues. Germline trimming cut 0 bases from V and 4 bases from J; bases unmatched to any gene: 9. The chain's CDR3 is CASSQEGAWEGYEQYF. The CDR3 DNA follows: TGCGCCAGCAGCCAAGAGGGCGCTTGGGAGGGGTACGAGCAGTACTTC.

The rearrangement links TRBV27 to TRBJ2-5, with D possibly being TRBD2 (6 bases). Trimming pared 4 bases from V and 5 bases from J, leaving 17 bases between. This CDR3 comprises 15 residues. The germline gives CDR1 MNHEY, CDR2 SMNVEV (reference sequence). The CDR3 protein is CASSSWAGSVETQYF. The CDR3 DNA follows: TGTGCCAGCAGTTCTTGGGCGGGGTCGGTGGAGACCCAGTACTTC.

This chain uses TRBV7-9 with TRBJ2-7; TRBD1 matches at 8 bases. CDR3 length: 14 amino acids. Trimming took 3 bases from V and 2 from J; bases not matched to a gene: 3. The germline V gene has CDR1 SEHNR and CDR2 FQNEAQ (reference sequence). The CDR3 spells CASSLGQVPYEQYF. CDR3 coding DNA: TGTGCCAGCAGCTTGGGACAGGTACCCTACGAGCAGTACTTC.

This rearrangement joins TRBV2 to TRBJ2-5; D not certain. The V end was cut by 6 bases, the J end by 5 bases, with 19 bases between. The V gene's germline CDR1 is SNHLY and CDR2 FYNNEI. CDR3 length: 15 residues. The DNA of the CDR3 is TGTGCCAGCAGCACTCCCGGAACGGTGGTTGAGACCCAGTACTTC. Amino acid sequence: CASSTPGTVVETQYF.

The chain is built from TRBV10-1 and TRBJ2-2, with D unresolved. Germline lookup yields CDR1 WNHNN and CDR2 SYGVQD (reference sequence). This CDR3 region has 13 residues. Deletions cut 2 bases from V and 7 bases from J, with 8 bases between. The CDR3 region is CASSEIRDGELFF. CDR3 sequence (DNA): TGCGCCAGCAGTGAGATAAGGGACGGGGAGCTGTTTTTT.

As regards this clone: Other DNA sequences from this sample encode an identical CDR3 as well. The V call is TRBV6-5, the J call TRBJ2-7, with 8 bases aligning to TRBD1. V gave up 6 bases and J gave up 1 base; unmatched junction bases: 5. This CDR3 spans 14 amino acids. CDR1 is MNHEY and CDR2 is SVGAGI in the germline V gene. CDR3 residues: CASSPRTGSYEQYF. The DNA for the CDR3 is TGTGCCAGCAGCCCCAGGACAGGGTCCTACGAGCAGTACTTC.

This chain's CDR3 is CASSVGQGGTEAFF. CDR3 sequence (DNA): TGTGCCAGCAGCGTGGGACAGGGCGGCACTGAAGCTTTCTTT. This sequence joins TRBV7-8 and TRBJ1-1; TRBD1 matches 9 bases. V lost 5 bases to trimming and J lost 4 bases; unmatched junction nucleotides: 5. Germline CDR1 is SGHVS and CDR2 is FQNEAQ. The CDR3 runs to 14 residues.

The chain uses TRBV27 and TRBJ1-6; D is ambiguous. Trimming left V 0 bases short and J 7 bases short, with 4 bases between. The germline V gene has CDR1 MNHEY and CDR2 SMNVEV (reference sequence). The CDR3 covers 13 residues. The CDR3 protein is CASSLSGNSPLHF. CDR3 sequence (DNA): TGTGCCAGCAGTTTATCTGGCAATTCACCCCTCCACTTT.